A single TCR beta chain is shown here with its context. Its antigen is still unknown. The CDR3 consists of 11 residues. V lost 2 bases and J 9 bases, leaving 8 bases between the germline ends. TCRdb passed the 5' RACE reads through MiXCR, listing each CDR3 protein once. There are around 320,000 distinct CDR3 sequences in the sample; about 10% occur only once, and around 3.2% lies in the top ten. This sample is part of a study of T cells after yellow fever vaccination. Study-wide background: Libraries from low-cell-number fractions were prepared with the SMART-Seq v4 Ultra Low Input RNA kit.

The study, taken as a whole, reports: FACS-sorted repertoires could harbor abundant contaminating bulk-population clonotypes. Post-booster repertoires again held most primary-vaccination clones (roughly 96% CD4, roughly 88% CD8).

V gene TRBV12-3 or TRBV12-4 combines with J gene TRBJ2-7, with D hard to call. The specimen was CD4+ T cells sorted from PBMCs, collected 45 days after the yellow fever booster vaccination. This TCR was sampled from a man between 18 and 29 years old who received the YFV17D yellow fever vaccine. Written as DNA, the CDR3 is TGTGCCAGCAGTTTATCTCGGGTGCAGTACGTC. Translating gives CASSLSRVQYV.